Presented here are 28 T cell receptor beta chains from one specimen sequenced in a study of technical replicates of blood from a few donors. Repertoires were generated with immunoSEQ multiplex PCR, while TCRdb's copy carries only in-frame clones and drops some. This repertoire shows approximately 53,000 clones, 95% to 97% found once; its top ten account for under 0.45%. Sequenced material: T cells isolated from PBMCs. The origin of the receptors is a human donor in good health.

The chain joins TRBV2 to TRBJ1-1; D is unresolved. Trimming removed 4 bases from V and 0 bases from J, with 6 bases in between. The CDR3 runs 13 residues. In germline, CDR1 is SNHLY, CDR2 FYNNEI. CDR3 sequence: CASSADMNTEAFF. Here the CDR3 DNA reads TGTGCCAGCAGTGCAGACATGAACACTGAAGCTTTCTTT.

CDR3 nucleotides: TGCGCCAGCAGCCCGGGACAGTCTTACAATGAGCAGTTCTTC. This translates into CASSPGQSYNEQFF. The V gene is TRBV5-1, the J gene TRBJ2-1; 7 bases align to TRBD1. The germline gives CDR1 SGHRS, CDR2 YFSETQ. V was pared by 4 bases and J by 4 bases, with 5 bases of the junction left unmatched. This CDR3 is built from 14 residues. The whole variable domain, remainder taken from reference TRBV5-1 and TRBJ2-1, is KAGVTQTPRYLIKTRGQQVTLSCSPISGHRSVSWYQQTPGQGLQFLFEYFSETQRNKGNFPGRFSGRQFSNSRSEMNVSTLELGDSALYLCASSPGQSYNEQFFGPGTRLTVL.

V is TRBV30 and J is TRBJ2-2, with 10 bases lining up with TRBD2. Germline lookup yields CDR1 GTSNPN and CDR2 SVGIG (reference sequence). Losses at the gene ends were 4 bases for V and 16 bases for J; bases not matched to a gene: 12. The CDR3 extends over 13 amino acids. The CDR3 bases are TGTGCCTGGAACCTAGCGGGGGACACGGTATCGTTTTTT. Amino acids: CAWNLAGDTVSFF.

V gene TRBV7-3 combines with J gene TRBJ2-7; TRBD2 matches at 8 bases. Germline V lookup: CDR1 SGHTA, CDR2 FQGTGA. The CDR3 is made up of 14 amino acids. J gave up 2 bases and V 2 bases, and 2 bases lay outside the gene matches. The CDR3 DNA sequence: TGTGCCAGCAGCTTAGCTAGCGGGCCCTACGAGCAGTACTTC. Translated, it gives CASSLASGPYEQYF. The whole variable domain, filled in from reference TRBV7-3 and TRBJ2-7, reads GAGVSQTPSNKVTEKGKYVELRCDPISGHTALYWYRQSLGQGPEFLIYFQGTGAADDSGLPNDRFFAVRPEGSVSTLKIQRTERGDSAVYLCASSLASGPYEQYFGPGTRLTVT.

This clone was observed a single time. The V and J genes are TRBV11-3 and TRBJ2-7; D unresolved. Trimming took 5 bases from V and 5 from J, leaving 19 bases between them. CDR1 and CDR2 from the germline V gene are SGHNT and YENEEA. CDR3 size: 15 residues. The CDR3 sequence is CASSPILKLSDEQYF. In DNA form, the CDR3 reads TGTGCCAGCAGCCCAATCTTGAAATTGAGCGACGAGCAGTACTTC.

Written as DNA, the CDR3 is TGTGCCAGCAGCTTAGAATCATTGGGGGGCTCCTACGAGCAGTACTTC. Translating gives CASSLESLGGSYEQYF. This chain uses TRBV13 with TRBJ2-7, with D perhaps matching TRBD2 (6 bases). The CDR3 totals 16 residues. Germline CDR1 is PRHDT and CDR2 is FYEKMQ (reference sequence). V lost 1 base, J lost 0 bases, and 13 bases lay in between.

The chain is built from TRBV7-3 and TRBJ2-7, with D possibly TRBD1 on 5 matching bases. This CDR3 spans 13 amino acids. From germline, CDR1 is SGHTA and CDR2 FQGTGA. The V end was cut by 2 bases, the J end by 3 bases, with 8 bases between. The CDR3 DNA is TGTGCCAGCAGCTTATTCGACAGCTACGAGCAGTACTTC. This gives the protein CASSLFDSYEQYF.

The count of this clone is one. The V call is TRBV27, the J call TRBJ1-5, with 7 bases fitting TRBD1. J lost 7 bases, V lost 3 bases, and 12 bases had no gene match. The CDR3 is 16 residues long. Germline loops: CDR1 MNHEY, CDR2 SMNVEV (reference sequence). In DNA form, the CDR3 reads TGTGCCAGCAGTTTTGGATCAGGGGGGCGGACCCAGCCCCAGCATTTT. Residues: CASSFGSGGRTQPQHF.

This clone appeared a single time. The rearrangement joins TRBV7-9 to TRBJ1-1, with D possibly matching TRBD1 (5 bases). Trimming removed 1 base from V and 1 base from J, with 10 bases in between. Looked up from germline, CDR1 is SEHNR and CDR2 is FQNEAQ (reference sequence). The CDR3 sequence is 15 residues long. In DNA, the CDR3 is TGTGCCAGCAGCTTAGAGGGGTTGGGGAACACTGAAGCTTTCTTT. The encoded protein is CASSLEGLGNTEAFF.

The V gene is TRBV11-2, the J gene TRBJ2-1; tentatively, D is TRBD1 (6 bases). V gave up 5 bases and J gave up 16 bases, with 21 bases separating them. Germline V gives CDR1 SGHAT, CDR2 FQNNGV. This CDR3 region has 13 residues. CDR3 loop: CASSARRILQGFF. CDR3 nucleotide sequence: TGTGCCAGCAGCGCTCGACGGATTTTACAGGGATTCTTC.

The chain employs TRBV7-8 and TRBJ1-1, with a weak D call TRBD1 (6 bases). Germline loops: CDR1 SGHVS, CDR2 FQNEAQ. The CDR3 contains 14 residues. V lost 2 bases, J lost 5 bases, and 12 bases lay in between. CDR3 nucleotides: TGTGCCAGCAGCTTAACAGGGCCGATGACTGAAGCTTTCTTT. It translates to CASSLTGPMTEAFF.

This chain connects TRBV6-5 to TRBJ2-3; D is undetermined. CDR1 is MNHEY, CDR2 SVGAGI, per germline. CDR3 length: 14 residues. The CDR3 nucleotides are TGTGCTTCGAAGACTCTCGGAAGCACAGATACGCAGTATTTT. It is translated as CASKTLGSTDTQYF.

The chain recombines TRBV9 with TRBJ1-1, with D perhaps matching TRBD1 (5 bases). CDR3 length equals 14 residues. With 1 base removed from V and 4 bases from J, the gap between germline ends came to 11 bases. Germline V lookup: CDR1 SGDLS, CDR2 YYNGEE. The CDR3 is CASSVMGQGTEAFF. The CDR3 DNA reads TGTGCCAGCAGCGTAATGGGGCAGGGCACTGAAGCTTTCTTT. Together with reference TRBV9 and TRBJ1-1, the CDR3 gives the full variable domain: DSGVTQTPKHLITATGQRVTLRCSPRSGDLSVYWYQQSLDQGLQFLIQYYNGEERAKGNILERFSAQQFPDLHSELNLSSLELGDSALYFCASSVMGQGTEAFFGQGTRLTVV.

V and J are TRBV9 and TRBJ1-4; weak D call: TRBD1 (5 bases). This CDR3 has 13 residues. Trimming pared 3 bases from V and 6 bases from J, leaving 9 bases between. The germline V gene has CDR1 SGDLS and CDR2 YYNGEE. CDR3 in DNA: TGTGCCAGCAGCGCCGACAGCTATGAAAAACTGTTTTTT. It yields the protein CASSADSYEKLFF.

The genes are TRBV5-1 and TRBJ1-4, with TRBD1 matching over 8 bases. V gave up 5 bases and J gave up 5 bases; unmatched junction bases: 2. Germline CDR1 SGHRS, CDR2 YFSETQ. This CDR3 is 13 amino acids long. CDR3 nucleotides: TGCGCCAGCAGATACAGGGGGAATGAAAAACTGTTTTTT. It is translated as CASRYRGNEKLFF.

The chain has TRBV7-3 and TRBJ1-2; a weak D match, TRBD1 (5 bases). This CDR3 has 14 residues. Germline assignment: CDR1 SGHTA and CDR2 FQGTGA. The ends were cut back, 8 bases at V and 0 bases at J, with 13 bases in the middle. CDR3 DNA: TGTGCCAGCTCCAACCCACAGGCTAACTATGGCTACACCTTC. This gives the protein CASSNPQANYGYTF. Complete variable domain (other parts from reference TRBV7-3 and TRBJ1-2): GAGVSQTPSNKVTEKGKYVELRCDPISGHTALYWYRQSLGQGPEFLIYFQGTGAADDSGLPNDRFFAVRPEGSVSTLKIQRTERGDSAVYLCASSNPQANYGYTFGSGTRLTVV.

This rearrangement joins TRBV6-6 to TRBJ2-5; 11 bases align to TRBD2. V lost 6 bases and J lost 7; bases outside the gene matches: 10. In germline, CDR1 is MNHNY, CDR2 SVGAGI (reference sequence). This CDR3 has 15 amino acids. This chain's CDR3 is CASRAHSGGEGTQYF. CDR3 sequence (DNA): TGTGCCAGCAGGGCCCATAGCGGGGGGGAGGGGACCCAGTACTTC.

This sequence joins TRBV2 and TRBJ1-1; no firm D call. The V gene's germline CDR1 is SNHLY and CDR2 FYNNEI. This CDR3 contains 12 residues. With 8 bases removed from V and 2 bases from J, the gap between germline ends came to 9 bases. The CDR3 DNA sequence: TGTGCCAGCCAGTACGTCAACACTGAAGCTTTCTTT. Its translation: CASQYVNTEAFF.

The chain combines TRBV6-4 with TRBJ1-5; unclear D gene. The CDR3 loop spans 15 amino acids. CDR1 and CDR2 (germline): MRHNA, SNTAGT. Between the trimmed V and J ends, which lost 0 bases and 6 bases, there was a span of 12 bases. CDR3 bases: TGTGCCAGCAGTGACTCAGGGAAAGGAGGTCAGCCCCAGCATTTT. It encodes CASSDSGKGGQPQHF.

This sequence joins TRBV28 and TRBJ2-7; possible D gene TRBD1, 6 bases. V lost 2 bases and J lost 3, with 20 bases in between. Germline V lookup: CDR1 MDHEN, CDR2 SYDVKM. This CDR3 spans 17 amino acids. The CDR3 DNA follows: TGTGCCAGCAGTTTAAGAACCCCGGGACATGGTAGCTACGAGCAGTACTTC. Encoded protein: CASSLRTPGHGSYEQYF.

The V call is TRBV5-6, the J call TRBJ2-3; TRBD1 matches 9 bases. Germline V CDR1 and CDR2: SGHDT, YYEEEE. The length of the CDR3 is 15 residues. V lost 0 bases and J lost 5; bases outside the gene matches: 4. CDR3 nucleotides: TGTGCCAGCAGCTTGGATCCGGGACAGGGAGATACGCAGTATTTT. Translated: CASSLDPGQGDTQYF.

J is TRBJ2-1 and V is TRBV27; TRBD2 agrees at 10 bases. Losses at the gene ends were 5 bases for V and 10 bases for J; bases not matched to a gene: 11. The CDR3 sequence is 15 residues long. CDR1 and CDR2 (germline): MNHEY, SMNVEV (reference sequence). The CDR3 loop reads CASSQDSGRMQEQFF. CDR3 DNA: TGTGCCAGCAGTCAGGATAGCGGGAGGATGCAGGAGCAGTTCTTC.

This chain links TRBV4-3 with TRBJ1-2; no reliable D call. Germline CDR1 LGHNA, CDR2 YSLEER. Trimming took off 0 bases at V and 8 bases at J, with 16 bases between the two ends. The CDR3 sequence is 15 residues long. The CDR3 sequence is CASSQDTAAPGGYTF. The CDR3 bases are TGCGCCAGCAGCCAAGATACAGCTGCTCCTGGAGGCTACACCTTC.

The rearrangement uses TRBV5-6 and TRBJ2-7; D is ambiguous. CDR3 size: 13 residues. Trimming pared 2 bases from V and 5 bases from J, leaving 11 bases between. The germline V gene encodes CDR1 SGHDT and CDR2 YYEEEE. CDR3 sequence reads: CASSFPLIHEQYF. The DNA of the CDR3 is TGTGCCAGCAGCTTTCCGTTAATCCACGAGCAGTACTTC.

The V call is TRBV29-1, the J call TRBJ1-2; D possibly corresponds to TRBD1 (6 bases). This CDR3 region has 14 residues. V lost 7 bases, J lost 0 bases, and 15 bases lay in between. Looked up from germline, CDR1 is SQVTM and CDR2 is ANQGSEA. CDR3 sequence reads: CSADDRPANYGYTF. As DNA, the CDR3 is TGCAGCGCAGATGACAGGCCAGCTAACTATGGCTACACCTTC.

V usage is TRBV30 and J usage is TRBJ2-6; D unclear. V was cut by 0 bases and J by 0 bases, with 9 bases left in between. This CDR3 contains 16 residues. Germline V gene sequence: CDR1 GTSNPN, CDR2 SVGIG (reference sequence). Here the CDR3 reads CAWSVPGNSGANVLTF. As DNA, the CDR3 is TGTGCCTGGAGTGTACCAGGAAACTCTGGGGCCAACGTCCTGACTTTC.

The V call is TRBV12-5, the J call TRBJ1-1; 7 bases match TRBD1. The CDR3 runs 19 residues. Trimming cost V 1 base and J 0 bases; bases outside gene matches: 14. Germline V gives CDR1 LGHNT, CDR2 FRNRAP. The CDR3 protein is CASGLAHTGSRGMNTEAFF. The DNA of the CDR3 is TGTGCTAGTGGTTTGGCCCACACGGGGAGCAGGGGGATGAACACTGAAGCTTTCTTT.

The chain carries TRBV11-2 and TRBJ1-2, with 7 nucleotides matching TRBD1. J lost 4 bases, V lost 5 bases, and 7 bases had no gene match. CDR1 SGHAT and CDR2 FQNNGV come from the germline V gene. This CDR3 spans 14 amino acids. The CDR3 DNA is TGTGCCAGCAGCGCGACAGGGTCCAGCTATGGCTACACCTTC. This gives the protein CASSATGSSYGYTF.